The clone carrying this TCR beta chain was counted only a few times. In the study's own analysis: From reference gene primer amplification, estimates of nucleated cell counts were derived. The repertoire was sequenced with immunoSEQ multiplex PCR; TCRdb's copy has only in-frame clones and lacks some. V and J calls and clone size are those listed in that table; D and trimming were worked out from the DNA. This sample has 150,000 to 200,000 clones, with around 80% found just once. This sample is part of a study of blood T cell repertoires in COVID-19. Study overall: Sites in the United States, Italy and Spain provided acute and convalescent COVID-19 samples.

V was trimmed by 1 base and J by 0 bases, leaving 7 bases between them. Germline CDR1 and CDR2: LGHNA and YSLEER. This CDR3 is built from 14 residues. The sample taken for sequencing was peripheral blood. This clonotype was obtained from a man in his sixties or seventies with active or convalescent COVID-19. V usage is TRBV4-3 and J usage is TRBJ2-7; D remains unclear. The CDR3: CASSQGLFSYEQYF. CDR3 nucleotides: TGCGCCAGCAGCCAAGGACTCTTCTCCTACGAGCAGTACTTC.